This TCR beta chain was retrieved from a study of shared clonotypes between healthy human individuals. Repertoires were generated with immunoSEQ multiplex PCR, while TCRdb's copy carries only in-frame clones and drops some. The table lists more than 2 million clones, just under 95% of them singletons. Naive CD8 cells, CD45RO-negative and positively selected for CCR7, excluded terminally differentiated effector memory CD45RA+ cells. The CDR3 spans 15 residues. Germline values: CDR1 MGHRA, CDR2 YSYEKL. Deletions cut 1 base from V and 2 bases from J, with 11 bases between. The receptor comes from a man younger than 30 in good health. Some clones in this sample may be carry-over from other donors' samples. Material: naive CD8+ T cells from PBMCs. V and J are TRBV4-1 and TRBJ2-5, with D tentatively TRBD1 (6 bases). CDR3 in DNA: TGCGCCAGCAGCCAAGTCTGGACAGAGCAAGAGACCCAGTACTTC. It translates to CASSQVWTEQETQYF.